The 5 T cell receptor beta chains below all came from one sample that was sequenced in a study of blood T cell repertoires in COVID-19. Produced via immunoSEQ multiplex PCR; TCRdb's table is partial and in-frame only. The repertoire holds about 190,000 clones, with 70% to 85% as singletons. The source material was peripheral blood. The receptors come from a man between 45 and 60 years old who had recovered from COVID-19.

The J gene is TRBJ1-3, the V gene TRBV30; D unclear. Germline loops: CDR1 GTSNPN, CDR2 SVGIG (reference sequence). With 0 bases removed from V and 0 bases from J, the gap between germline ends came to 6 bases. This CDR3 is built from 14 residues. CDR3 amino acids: CAWSVGLSGNTIYF. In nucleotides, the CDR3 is TGTGCCTGGAGTGTCGGTCTCTCTGGAAACACCATATATTTT.

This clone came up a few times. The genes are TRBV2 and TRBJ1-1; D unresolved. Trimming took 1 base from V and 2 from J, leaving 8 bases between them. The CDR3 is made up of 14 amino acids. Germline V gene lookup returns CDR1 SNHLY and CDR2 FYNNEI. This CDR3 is CASSEEQINTEAFF. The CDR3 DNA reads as TGTGCCAGCAGTGAAGAACAGATTAACACTGAAGCTTTCTTT. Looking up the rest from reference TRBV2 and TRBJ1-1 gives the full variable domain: EPEVTQTPSHQVTQMGQEVILRCVPISNHLYFYWYRQILGQKVEFLVSFYNNEISEKSEIFDDQFSVERPDGSNFTLKIRSTKLEDSAMYFCASSEEQINTEAFFGQGTRLTVV.

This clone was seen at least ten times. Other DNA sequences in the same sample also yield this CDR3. The CDR3 protein is CATSREQGAREKLFF. In DNA, the CDR3 is TGTGCCACCAGCAGAGAACAGGGGGCGAGGGAAAAACTGTTTTTT. The genes are TRBV15 and TRBJ1-4; 9 nucleotides align to TRBD1. The CDR3 totals 15 residues. With V trimmed by 0 bases and J by 8 bases, 4 bases remained unmatched. CDR1 and CDR2 from the germline V gene are LNHNV and YYDKDF (reference sequence).

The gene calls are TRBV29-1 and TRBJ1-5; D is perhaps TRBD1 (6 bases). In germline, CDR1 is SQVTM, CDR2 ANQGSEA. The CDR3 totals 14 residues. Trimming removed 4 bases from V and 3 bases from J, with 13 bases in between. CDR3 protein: CSVAQGGTNQPQHF. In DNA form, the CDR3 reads TGCAGCGTTGCACAGGGTGGGACCAATCAGCCCCAGCATTTT.

The CDR3, as DNA: TGCAGCGTGGGCCGGGGTGGAGGCACAGATACGCAGTATTTT. Translated: CSVGRGGGTDTQYF. This chain uses TRBV29-1 with TRBJ2-3; TRBD2 might be the D (5 bases). This CDR3 is 14 amino acids long. V was pared by 6 bases and J by 1 base, with 14 bases between. CDR1 SQVTM and CDR2 ANQGSEA come from the germline V gene.